Listed below are T cell receptor beta chains from one sample, sequenced in a study of vaccination and CD4 T cells after COVID-19. TCRdb called the PCR reads again in MiXCR, with one record for every CDR3 protein. The sample contains about 13,000 distinct CDR3 sequences, 44% of which appear only once. These TCRs are of unknown antigen specificity. The specimen sequenced was CD4+ T cells from blood, cultured in vitro. These receptors originate from a human donor who had recovered from COVID-19. Both conserved end residues are part of each CDR3. D genes are given only for firm matches. Expanded clones are given a class, and other clones once, few, many or no size at all.

>TRBV5-1|NA|NA|TRBJ1-1
CASSPSMNTEAFF
TGCGCCAGCAGCCCAAGTATGAACACTGAAGCTTTCTTT
>TRBV6-1|NA|NA|TRBJ2-7
CASKITGAPREQYF
TGTGCCAGCAAGATAACCGGGGCGCCCAGGGAGCAGTACTTC
>TRBV20-1|NA|few|TRBJ2-7
CSARDPLRGGTYEQYF
TGCAGTGCTAGAGATCCCCTTCGCGGGGGCACCTACGAGCAGTACTTC
>TRBV6-5|NA|few|TRBJ1-4
CASSYQSDSGEKLFF
TGTGCCAGCAGTTACCAGAGCGACAGTGGCGAAAAACTGTTTTTT
>TRBV30|NA|NA|TRBJ1-2
CAWSGGSLYNYGYTF
TGTGCCTGGAGTGGGGGGTCCCTTTATAACTATGGCTACACCTTC
>TRBV6-1|TRBD1|few|TRBJ2-1
CASSLRDRGNEQFF
TGTGCCAGCAGCCTCCGGGACAGAGGGAATGAGCAGTTCTTC
>TRBV11-2|TRBD2|NA|TRBJ2-5
CASSLDRARLAGETQYF
TGTGCCAGCAGCTTAGATAGGGCCCGGCTAGCGGGGGAGACCCAGTACTTC
>TRBV30|TRBD1|NA|TRBJ2-7
CAWGRAGGDEQYF
TGTGCCTGGGGACGGGCAGGGGGCGACGAGCAGTACTTC
>TRBV6-1|NA|once|TRBJ1-4
CASSPGSRATNEKLFF
TGTGCCAGCAGTCCCGGGAGCAGGGCGACTAATGAAAAACTGTTTTTT
>TRBV7-3|TRBD1|few|TRBJ1-1
CASSLGDREATEAFF
TGTGCCAGCAGCTTAGGTGACAGGGAGGCCACTGAAGCTTTCTTT
>TRBV27|TRBD2|NA|TRBJ2-3
CASSLRTSGRGTDTQYF
TGTGCCAGCAGTCTCCGCACTAGCGGAAGGGGTACAGATACGCAGTATTTT
>TRBV20-1|TRBD2|NA|TRBJ2-1
CSARVASGQHGYNEQFF
TGCAGTGCTAGAGTTGCTAGCGGGCAACACGGCTACAATGAGCAGTTCTTC
>TRBV6-1|NA|NA|TRBJ2-2
CASSIQGRGRSSNTGELFF
TGTGCCAGCAGCATACAAGGTCGCGGCCGGAGTTCGAACACCGGGGAGCTGTTTTTT